Below are 29 T cell receptor beta chains sequenced from a single sample in a study of beta chain features in type 1 diabetes. The sequenced template was cDNA made from the entire isolated RNA. Measured with immunoSEQ multiplex PCR; TCRdb has only the in-frame clones, and not every one. Of some 270,000 clones listed, 11% to 15% were seen once; the top ten hold around 0.026%. Sample: naive CD4+ T cells from blood. These receptors came from a woman aged 40 to 50 in good health.

In its sample, this clone was seen a few times. The chain joins TRBV28 to TRBJ2-3, with a weak D call TRBD2 (5 bases). This CDR3 has 17 amino acids. Per the germline V gene, CDR1 is MDHEN and CDR2 is SYDVKM. Trimming took off 6 bases at V and 0 bases at J, with 19 bases between the two ends. The CDR3 DNA is TGTGCCAGCAGCCCCCCTTCCAGCGGTACTAGCACAGATACGCAGTATTTT. It yields the protein CASSPPSSGTSTDTQYF.

This clone was detected only a few times. This chain uses TRBV4-1 with TRBJ2-2; 7 positions agree with TRBD2. This CDR3 has 16 amino acids. J gave up 0 bases and V 0 bases, and 1 base lay outside the gene matches. Germline V gives CDR1 MGHRA, CDR2 YSYEKL. CDR3 loop: CASSQEGGANTGELFF. As DNA, the CDR3 is TGCGCCAGCAGCCAAGAGGGGGGGGCGAACACCGGGGAGCTGTTTTTT.

This rearrangement joins TRBV12-5 to TRBJ2-7, with TRBD1 matching over 7 bases. The V gene end was trimmed by 6 bases and the J gene end by 0 bases; junction bases not matched to a gene: 11. The CDR3 extends over 16 amino acids. Looked up from germline, CDR1 is LGHNT and CDR2 is FRNRAP. The CDR3 sequence: CASGPPDRVLSYEQYF. The CDR3 nucleotides read TGTGCTAGTGGCCCTCCCGACAGGGTCCTCTCCTACGAGCAGTACTTC.

The V gene is TRBV9, the J gene TRBJ1-2, with D unresolved. Germline V lookup: CDR1 SGDLS, CDR2 YYNGEE. The ends were cut back, 3 bases at V and 8 bases at J, with 17 bases in the middle. CDR3 length: 14 residues. The CDR3 nucleotides are TGTGCCAGCAGCGCCCGCCGAGGCTTACACGGCTACACCTTC. Its translation is CASSARRGLHGYTF.

This clone was seen more than once but under ten times. The rearrangement links TRBV12-5 to TRBJ2-1; D might be TRBD2 (5 bases). The CDR3 runs 16 residues. Between the trimmed V and J ends, which lost 0 bases and 6 bases, there was a span of 15 bases. CDR1 is LGHNT and CDR2 is FRNRAP in the germline V gene. The CDR3 region is CASGLVLGPRGNEQFF. CDR3 DNA: TGTGCTAGTGGTTTGGTATTAGGACCTCGGGGCAATGAGCAGTTCTTC.

This clone was counted a few times. One end of the junction is discordant with germline, which a read error may explain. The rearrangement joins TRBV7-2 to TRBJ2-1, with 8 bases that match TRBD2. The CDR3 loop spans 18 amino acids. Germline CDR1 and CDR2: SGHTA and FQGNSA. The CDR3 coding sequence is TGTGCCAGCAGATTAGGGATGGGCGGGACGCCGGGGGGGGGTGAGCAGTTCTTC. It translates to CASRLGMGGTPGGGEQFF.

The table lists this clone with a few counts. Other DNA sequences within the sample encode an identical CDR3. The genes are TRBV2 and TRBJ2-5, with TRBD1 matching over 7 bases. CDR3 length equals 12 residues. Germline V gene data show CDR1 as SNHLY and CDR2 as FYNNEI. Unmatched junction bases numbered 2, after V lost 8 bases and J lost 2 bases. CDR3 in DNA: TGTGCCAGCCGGACAGGACAAGAGACCCAGTACTTC. This gives the protein CASRTGQETQYF.

The rearrangement joins TRBV9 to TRBJ2-5, with 8 positions matching TRBD2. The length of the CDR3 is 15 residues. Germline CDR1 and CDR2: SGDLS and YYNGEE. V was clipped by 1 base and J by 6 bases; unmatched bases: 8. CDR3 residues: CASSVSGGGEKTQYF. The CDR3 region has the DNA TGTGCCAGCAGCGTATCGGGAGGGGGGGAAAAGACCCAGTACTTC.

This clone was observed a few times. The V and J genes are TRBV11-2 and TRBJ2-3; TRBD1 matches 10 bases. The J segment lost 6 bases and the V segment lost 5 bases, leaving 8 bases of the junction unmatched. Germline-derived CDR1 and CDR2 are SGHAT and FQNNGV. This CDR3 has 15 amino acids. CDR3 protein: CASSPGGQGHDTQYF. The CDR3 DNA is TGTGCCAGCAGCCCAGGGGGACAGGGGCACGATACGCAGTATTTT.

The rearrangement uses TRBV5-5 and TRBJ1-1; no reliable D call. CDR3 length: 14 residues. Germline V gene sequence: CDR1 SGHKS, CDR2 YYEKEE (reference sequence). Trimming took off 2 bases at V and 2 bases at J, with 10 bases between the two ends. The CDR3 region is CASSFEGLNTEAFF. CDR3 coding DNA: TGTGCCAGCAGCTTTGAGGGATTAAACACTGAAGCTTTCTTT.

This clone showed up just a few times. CDR3 amino acids: CASSLDGRRGGYTF. DNA for the CDR3: TGTGCCAGCAGCTTAGATGGACGAAGGGGTGGCTACACCTTC. This chain links TRBV7-8 with TRBJ1-2; perhaps TRBD1 as D (5 bases). With 1 base removed from V and 7 bases from J, the gap between germline ends came to 13 bases. The CDR3 spans 14 residues. Germline lookup yields CDR1 SGHVS and CDR2 FQNEAQ.

This clone was recorded a few times. The chain uses TRBV5-6 and TRBJ2-5; tentatively, D is TRBD1 (6 bases). The J call could be wrong; TRBJ2-7 is a better fit for the DNA end. Germline loops: CDR1 SGHDT, CDR2 YYEEEE. The CDR3 totals 15 residues. The CDR3 loop reads CASSPLRTEPYEQYF. Written as DNA, the CDR3 is TGTGCCAGCAGCCCCTTAAGGACAGAGCCCTACGAGCAGTACTTC.

V and J are TRBV5-1 and TRBJ1-1; TRBD1 matches 7 bases. CDR1 and CDR2 (germline): SGHRS, YFSETQ. The CDR3 runs 15 residues. V gave up 2 bases and J gave up 1 base; unmatched junction bases: 5. CDR3 region: CASSFQGVGNTEAFF. DNA for the CDR3: TGCGCCAGCAGCTTCCAGGGGGTGGGGAACACTGAAGCTTTCTTT.

This clone was detected only a few times. The genes are TRBV5-4 and TRBJ2-7, with D perhaps TRBD1 (5 bases). V lost 4 bases, J lost 5 bases, and 16 bases lay in between. The V gene's germline CDR1 is SGHNT and CDR2 YYREEE (reference sequence). CDR3 length equals 14 residues. DNA for the CDR3: TGTGCCAGCAGCGCGGACAATATAGGCCACGAGCAGTACTTC. Protein: CASSADNIGHEQYF.

This clone showed up just once. The genes are TRBV7-6 and TRBJ2-7; 7 bases map to TRBD1. Germline V lookup: CDR1 SGHVS, CDR2 FNYEAQ. Trimming took 4 bases from V and 6 from J; bases not matched to a gene: 9. The CDR3 is 14 amino acids. CDR3 sequence (DNA): TGTGCCAGCAGCTCCTCGACAGGGCCGGGCGAGCAGTACTTC. Residues: CASSSSTGPGEQYF.

This clone has more than one count but fewer than ten. The chain carries TRBV5-4 and TRBJ2-5; TRBD2 matches at 10 bases. The trim removed 0 bases at V and 1 base at J, leaving 0 bases unmatched. Germline CDR1 and CDR2: SGHNT and YYREEE (reference sequence). The CDR3 has 15 amino acids. CDR3 sequence (DNA): TGTGCCAGCAGCTTGGTAGCGGGGGGCCAAGAGACCCAGTACTTC. Translation: CASSLVAGGQETQYF.

This chain uses TRBV4-2 with TRBJ2-1; possibly TRBD1 for D (5 bases). V lost 6 bases, J lost 7 bases, and 16 bases lay in between. The CDR3 consists of 14 residues. From germline, CDR1 is LGHNA and CDR2 YNFKEQ. The CDR3 is CASRRQGMENEQFF. CDR3 DNA: TGTGCCAGCAGGCGGCAGGGCATGGAGAATGAGCAGTTCTTC.

Details on this clone: This CDR3 is also generated by other DNA sequences in the sample. This sequence joins TRBV5-6 and TRBJ1-1, with unresolved D. The V end lost 4 bases, the J end lost 4 bases, and 14 bases lay between the germline ends. Germline V gene data show CDR1 as SGHDT and CDR2 as YYEEEE. This CDR3 spans 14 amino acids. The CDR3 bases are TGTGCCAGCAGCCCTCGGGGAACCCGCACTGAAGCTTTCTTT. As protein: CASSPRGTRTEAFF.

This clone occurred a few times. The rearrangement uses TRBV6-5 and TRBJ1-2; D might be TRBD1 (6 bases). Looked up from germline, CDR1 is MNHEY and CDR2 is SVGAGI. The CDR3 is made up of 14 amino acids. Between the trimmed V and J ends, which lost 6 bases and 4 bases, there was a span of 15 bases. The chain's CDR3 is CASRKTGRSYGYTF. The CDR3 bases are TGTGCCAGCAGGAAGACAGGAAGATCCTATGGCTACACCTTC.

This clone has more than one count but fewer than ten. The CDR3, as DNA: TGCGCCAGCAGCCAATACTTCGGCGGGGCAAACTCTGGGGCCAACGTCCTGACTTTC. Protein sequence: CASSQYFGGANSGANVLTF. The rearrangement links TRBV4-3 to TRBJ2-6; a weak D match, TRBD2 (6 bases). The CDR3 runs to 19 residues. Germline lookup yields CDR1 LGHNA and CDR2 YSLEER. Trimming stripped 2 bases from V and 0 bases from J, with 17 bases between.

The chain combines TRBV7-2 with TRBJ1-5; TRBD1 aligns across 8 bases. V lost 5 bases and J lost 9; bases outside the gene matches: 9. CDR3 length: 14 amino acids. Germline V gives CDR1 SGHTA, CDR2 FQGNSA. In DNA form, the CDR3 reads TGTGCCAGCAGCCTCGACAGGGGTCGGGGGCCCCAGCATTTT. It specifies CASSLDRGRGPQHF.

The V call is TRBV5-4, the J call TRBJ2-1; D perhaps matches TRBD1 (6 bases). The CDR3 is 15 residues long. Trimming pared 0 bases from V and 2 bases from J, leaving 9 bases between. Germline V gene sequence: CDR1 SGHNT, CDR2 YYREEE (reference sequence). CDR3 nucleotide sequence: TGTGCCAGCAGCTTGGGTCAGGGGCCCTACAATGAGCAGTTCTTC. Amino acid sequence: CASSLGQGPYNEQFF.

The chain recombines TRBV7-9 with TRBJ1-5; tentative D call: TRBD1 (6 bases). V was pared by 1 base and J by 5 bases, with 12 bases between. This CDR3 comprises 15 residues. Germline CDR1 is SEHNR and CDR2 is FQNEAQ (reference sequence). The CDR3: CASSLGTANYQPQHF. The CDR3, as DNA: TGTGCCAGCAGCTTAGGGACAGCCAACTATCAGCCCCAGCATTTT. Drawing the rest from reference TRBV7-9 and TRBJ1-5, the complete variable domain is DTGVSQNPRHKITKRGQNVTFRCDPISEHNRLYWYRQTLGQGPEFLTYFQNEAQLEKSRLLSDRFSAERPKGSFSTLEIQRTEQGDSAMYLCASSLGTANYQPQHFGDGTRLSIL.

This clone was recorded a few times. The J gene is TRBJ1-5, the V gene TRBV2; no clear D gene. V was clipped by 6 bases and J by 9 bases, with 9 bases between them. The CDR3 is 11 residues long. Germline V gene lookup returns CDR1 SNHLY and CDR2 FYNNEI. DNA for the CDR3: TGTGCCAGCAGCGTACTAGGGCCCCAGCATTTT. Its protein is CASSVLGPQHF.

This clone has more than one count but fewer than ten. DNA of the CDR3: TGTGCCAGCAAACGAAGGGAGTACCAAGAGACCCAGTACTTC. Its protein product is CASKRREYQETQYF. The rearrangement joins TRBV6-1 to TRBJ2-5; possible D gene TRBD2, 5 bases. Germline V gene lookup returns CDR1 MNHNS and CDR2 SASEGT. This CDR3 has 14 amino acids. Trimming stripped 7 bases from V and 0 bases from J, with 12 bases between.

The rearrangement links TRBV5-1 to TRBJ1-2; 8 bases are a match to TRBD1. J gave up 6 bases and V 4 bases, and 8 bases lay outside the gene matches. This CDR3 has 14 residues. CDR1 is SGHRS and CDR2 is YFSETQ in the germline V gene. The CDR3 DNA is TGCGCCAGCAGCCCAAGATTACAGGGGGATGGCTACACCTTC. The encoded protein is CASSPRLQGDGYTF.

This clone was counted between two and nine times. The CDR3 here is CAIGGGWDTEAFF. The CDR3 DNA sequence: TGTGCGATCGGAGGGGGCTGGGACACTGAAGCTTTCTTT. V is TRBV10-3 and J is TRBJ1-1; TRBD1 aligns across 7 bases. CDR1 and CDR2 (germline): ENHRY, SYGVKD. The CDR3 is 13 residues long.

The rearrangement uses TRBV5-4 and TRBJ1-1, with TRBD1 matching over 10 bases. Trimming cost V 4 bases and J 5 bases; bases outside gene matches: 8. The CDR3 has 15 residues. The germline V gene has CDR1 SGHNT and CDR2 YYREEE (reference sequence). CDR3 coding DNA: TGTGCCAGCAGCGGAATGGACAGGGGGAGGACTGAAGCTTTCTTT. Translation: CASSGMDRGRTEAFF.

The chain recombines TRBV7-6 with TRBJ2-2; 8 nucleotides line up with TRBD1. J was trimmed by 5 bases and V by 1 base; bases with no gene match: 6. The germline gives CDR1 SGHVS, CDR2 FNYEAQ. This CDR3 region has 16 residues. The CDR3 loop is CASSLVQGVDTGELFF. DNA of the CDR3: TGTGCCAGCAGCTTAGTACAGGGGGTGGATACCGGGGAGCTGTTTTTT.